This TCR beta chain was captured in a study of CD8 T cells in Susac syndrome. Whole-study context: Within the group of sequenced Susac syndrome patients, over 5 had active disease and roughly eight were in remission. Patients with Susac syndrome were, at the time of blood collection, therapy-naive, maintained on corticosteroids, or maintained on intravenous immunoglobulin alone.

The CDR3 spans 16 residues. J gave up 4 bases and V 6 bases, and 12 bases lay outside the gene matches. Germline V CDR1 and CDR2: SNHLY, FYNNEI. TEMRA cells were FACS-enriched, with CD8+ and CD4+ T cells isolated negatively. Random hexamers served to reverse transcribe roughly 0.45 to 1 ug RNA. TCRdb reanalysed the immunoSEQ multiplex PCR reads using MiXCR and keeps one entry per CDR3 protein. The sample has 150,000 to 190,000 distinct CDR3 sequences, about 95% seen once; the top ten hold approximately 0.17%. The V call is TRBV2, the J call TRBJ2-5; TRBD2 matches at 9 bases. This receptor was taken from a human donor with Susac syndrome. Sequences were obtained from CD4+ T cells from PBMCs. The CDR3 spells CASRGGGGAWRETQYF. In nucleotides, the CDR3 is TGTGCCAGCAGAGGTGGCGGGGGGGCCTGGCGAGAGACCCAGTACTTC.